The 26 T cell receptor beta chains presented below share a single source sample, sequenced in a study of T cell responses to AZD1222 COVID-19 vaccine. Libraries were prepared by immunoSEQ multiplex PCR; TCRdb keeps only in-frame clonotypes and omits some of them. Among approximately 120,000 clones listed, approximately 89% were seen once. The sequencing here drew on peripheral blood, taken on day 0 of AZD1222 vaccination. Source of these receptors: an adult in good health.

The gene calls are TRBV28 and TRBJ2-3, with 8 bases aligning to TRBD2. Germline-derived CDR1 and CDR2 are MDHEN and SYDVKM. After removal of 1 base from V and 1 base from J, the junction contained 1 base not matched to a gene. CDR3 length: 15 amino acids. This chain's CDR3 is CASSLFGGGTDTQYF. In DNA, the CDR3 is TGTGCCAGCAGTTTATTCGGGGGGGGCACAGATACGCAGTATTTT.

This clone was seen once. This chain links TRBV19 with TRBJ2-5; TRBD2 matches 8 bases. Trimming took 9 bases from V and 2 from J; bases not matched to a gene: 14. The length of the CDR3 is 16 residues. CDR1 LNHDA and CDR2 SQIVND come from the germline V gene (reference sequence). The CDR3 DNA reads TGTGCCAGCCGGAGGAGGGGACTAGTCGGGCAAGAGACCCAGTACTTC. Protein sequence: CASRRRGLVGQETQYF.

CDR3 sequence: CASSLLGGYYNEQFF. The DNA of the CDR3 is TGTGCCAGCAGTTTATTGGGGGGGTACTACAATGAGCAGTTCTTC. This sequence joins TRBV28 and TRBJ2-1, with 7 bases that match TRBD2. CDR1 and CDR2 from the germline V gene are MDHEN and SYDVKM. The CDR3 loop spans 15 amino acids. The V gene end was trimmed by 1 base and the J gene end by 3 bases; junction bases not matched to a gene: 3.

The V and J genes are TRBV5-1 and TRBJ2-7; no firm D call. CDR1 is SGHRS, CDR2 YFSETQ, per germline. V lost 4 bases to trimming and J lost 3 bases, with 20 bases between them. The CDR3 has 16 amino acids. The CDR3 region has the DNA TGCGCCAGCAGCGACGGGTTGCAAACCAGCATCTACGAGCAGTACTTC. It translates to CASSDGLQTSIYEQYF.

CDR3 sequence reads: CASRSDRGRYEQYF. The CDR3 bases are TGTGCCAGCAGGTCGGACAGGGGGCGGTACGAGCAGTACTTC. V gene TRBV2 combines with J gene TRBJ2-7; 11 bases align to TRBD1. The CDR3 runs 14 residues. V was clipped by 6 bases and J by 4 bases; unmatched bases: 5. Germline V gives CDR1 SNHLY, CDR2 FYNNEI. The variable domain in full, with the rest retrieved from reference TRBV2 and TRBJ2-7, is EPEVTQTPSHQVTQMGQEVILRCVPISNHLYFYWYRQILGQKVEFLVSFYNNEISEKSEIFDDQFSVERPDGSNFTLKIRSTKLEDSAMYFCASRSDRGRYEQYFGPGTRLTVT.

The genes are TRBV4-1 and TRBJ2-7; TRBD1 matches 7 bases. The junction had 6 bases not matched to a gene; V was cut back by 3 bases and J by 1 base. CDR3 size: 15 residues. Germline V gives CDR1 MGHRA, CDR2 YSYEKL. The chain's CDR3 is CASSHPPGQSYEQYF. The CDR3 region has the DNA TGCGCCAGCAGCCATCCACCGGGACAGTCCTACGAGCAGTACTTC.

CDR3 in DNA: TGTGCCAGCAGCTTTGAGACGGTGAACACTGAAGCTTTCTTT. It specifies CASSFETVNTEAFF. This chain connects TRBV7-9 to TRBJ1-1; D is undetermined. The CDR3 runs 14 residues. CDR1 is SEHNR, CDR2 FQNEAQ, per germline (reference sequence). Trimming shortened V by 3 bases and J by 0 bases, and 8 bases separated the two germline ends.

V gene TRBV7-9 combines with J gene TRBJ1-6; D call uncertain. Germline CDR1 is SEHNR and CDR2 is FQNEAQ (reference sequence). The germline V and J ends were trimmed by 5 bases and 7 bases, with 12 bases remaining between them. This CDR3 comprises 14 residues. This CDR3 reads CASSLDGMNSPLHF. The CDR3 DNA is TGTGCCAGCAGCCTGGACGGTATGAATTCACCCCTCCACTTT. Together with reference TRBV7-9 and TRBJ1-6, the CDR3 gives the full variable domain: DTGVSQNPRHKITKRGQNVTFRCDPISEHNRLYWYRQTLGQGPEFLTYFQNEAQLEKSRLLSDRFSAERPKGSFSTLEIQRTEQGDSAMYLCASSLDGMNSPLHFGNGTRLTVT.

This sequence joins TRBV6-5 and TRBJ2-7; 7 nucleotides align to TRBD1. V shed 6 bases and J 0 bases; nucleotides not matched to a gene: 2. This CDR3 is 13 amino acids long. Germline-derived CDR1 and CDR2 are MNHEY and SVGAGI. The CDR3: CASRQGTSYEQYF. DNA of the CDR3: TGTGCCAGCAGACAGGGGACCTCCTACGAGCAGTACTTC.

V and J are TRBV2 and TRBJ1-5, with D perhaps matching TRBD1 (6 bases). This CDR3 has 14 residues. The germline gives CDR1 SNHLY, CDR2 FYNNEI. Trimming stripped 10 bases from V and 4 bases from J, with 17 bases between. This CDR3 reads CAIQGGDINQPQHF. The CDR3 DNA follows: TGTGCCATTCAAGGGGGGGACATTAATCAGCCCCAGCATTTT.

CDR3 bases: TGTGCCAGCAGCAAACCAGGCAGGGGGACTACTCACTACGAGCAGTACTTC. Translated: CASSKPGRGTTHYEQYF. This chain uses TRBV21-1 with TRBJ2-7. TRBV21-1 is classified as a pseudogene. The CDR3 is 17 amino acids.

V and J are TRBV7-9 and TRBJ1-5; possibly TRBD1 for D (5 bases). Germline CDR1 is SEHNR and CDR2 is FQNEAQ (reference sequence). V was trimmed by 5 bases and J by 3 bases, leaving 11 bases between them. The CDR3 is 14 amino acids. The CDR3 sequence: CASSTDSYNQPQHF. The CDR3 bases are TGTGCCAGCAGCACAGACAGTTACAATCAGCCCCAGCATTTT.

The rearrangement joins TRBV5-1 to TRBJ1-2; 8 bases align to TRBD1. The CDR3 totals 13 residues. The V gene's germline CDR1 is SGHRS and CDR2 YFSETQ. With 4 bases clipped from V and 8 bases from J, the junction kept 7 bases outside the gene matches. CDR3 in DNA: TGCGCCAGCAGCGAAGGACAGGGTCGCGGCTACACCTTC. It encodes CASSEGQGRGYTF.

V and J are TRBV6-6 and TRBJ1-2; tentative D call: TRBD1 (5 bases). Trimming cost V 0 bases and J 3 bases, with 14 bases left between them. This CDR3 is 16 amino acids long. CDR1 is MNHNY, CDR2 SVGAGI, per germline (reference sequence). The CDR3 reads CASSYSKRGGYYGYTF. The CDR3 nucleotides read TGTGCCAGCAGTTACTCGAAAAGGGGAGGGTACTATGGCTACACCTTC.

This chain uses TRBV2 with TRBJ1-6, with TRBD1 as a possible D gene (6 bases). V was clipped by 6 bases and J by 6 bases, with 15 bases between them. This CDR3 contains 15 residues. Germline-derived CDR1 and CDR2 are SNHLY and FYNNEI. The CDR3 is CASRKGDTANSPLHF. The CDR3 coding sequence is TGTGCCAGCAGAAAGGGGGACACAGCTAATTCACCCCTCCACTTT.

The chain links TRBV7-2 to TRBJ2-3; D remains unclear. The CDR3 spans 15 residues. The V gene's germline CDR1 is SGHTA and CDR2 FQGNSA. V was clipped by 6 bases and J by 0 bases, with 13 bases between them. The CDR3 spells CASSLSSPSTDTQYF. In DNA form, the CDR3 reads TGTGCCAGCAGTCTCAGCTCCCCGAGCACAGATACGCAGTATTTT. The variable domain in full, with the rest retrieved from reference TRBV7-2 and TRBJ2-3, is GAGVSQSPSNKVTEKGKDVELRCDPISGHTALYWYRQSLGQGLEFLIYFQGNSAPDKSGLPSDRFSAERTGGSVSTLTIQRTQQEDSAVYLCASSLSSPSTDTQYFGPGTRLTVL.

V and J are TRBV30 and TRBJ1-5; no reliable D call. With 0 bases removed from V and 4 bases from J, the gap between germline ends came to 16 bases. Per the germline V gene, CDR1 is GTSNPN and CDR2 is SVGIG (reference sequence). CDR3 size: 16 residues. The CDR3 DNA is TGTGCCTGGAGTGTACTACCCGGACGGGGTAATCAGCCCCAGCATTTT. Translation gives CAWSVLPGRGNQPQHF.

This CDR3 reads CASSSLGEQYF. The DNA for the CDR3 is TGTGCCAGCAGTTCCTTAGGGGAGCAGTACTTC. The chain employs TRBV27 and TRBJ2-7; D call uncertain. V dropped 4 bases and J dropped 7 bases, with 8 bases sitting between them. The CDR3 consists of 11 residues. CDR1 is MNHEY and CDR2 is SMNVEV in the germline V gene (reference sequence).

This chain uses TRBV7-9 with TRBJ2-7, with D unresolved. The V gene lost 1 base and the J gene lost 7 bases, with 8 bases spanning the gap. CDR1 is SEHNR and CDR2 is FQNEAQ in the germline V gene (reference sequence). The CDR3 sequence is 12 residues long. CDR3 sequence: CASSLVPWEQYF. The CDR3 DNA is TGTGCCAGCAGCTTAGTACCCTGGGAGCAGTACTTC.

This chain uses TRBV12-3 or TRBV12-4 with TRBJ2-7; D not certain. The length of the CDR3 is 13 residues. V lost 2 bases and J 4 bases, leaving 9 bases between the germline ends. CDR3 DNA sequence: TGTGCCAGCAGTTTAATCGGCCTATACGAGCAGTACTTC. Its protein product is CASSLIGLYEQYF.

The chain employs TRBV5-1 and TRBJ2-7; D perhaps matches TRBD1 (5 bases). Germline values: CDR1 SGHRS, CDR2 YFSETQ. The CDR3 loop spans 15 amino acids. Between the trimmed V and J ends, which lost 2 bases and 9 bases, there was a span of 21 bases. The CDR3 sequence: CASSLDGRASERQYF. In DNA form, the CDR3 reads TGCGCCAGCAGCTTAGACGGCAGGGCGTCAGAGCGGCAGTACTTC.

The V and J genes are TRBV27 and TRBJ1-6, with TRBD1 matching over 8 bases. The junction had 9 bases not matched to a gene; V was cut back by 8 bases and J by 6 bases. Germline CDR1 MNHEY, CDR2 SMNVEV (reference sequence). This CDR3 has 15 amino acids. The CDR3 DNA sequence: TGTGCCAGCCTTAGGACAGGGTTCCTTAATTCACCCCTCCACTTT. Encoded protein: CASLRTGFLNSPLHF.

This clone showed up just once. V gene TRBV6-1 combines with J gene TRBJ1-2; 7 nucleotides agree with TRBD1. From germline, CDR1 is MNHNS and CDR2 SASEGT. The V gene end was trimmed by 6 bases and the J gene end by 4 bases; junction bases not matched to a gene: 8. This CDR3 region has 14 residues. CDR3 sequence (DNA): TGTGCCAGCAGGGACCCAGGGGGAAGCTATGGCTACACCTTC. The encoded protein is CASRDPGGSYGYTF.

This chain uses TRBV27 with TRBJ2-7, with no clear D. Germline lookup yields CDR1 MNHEY and CDR2 SMNVEV (reference sequence). Trimming left V 5 bases short and J 3 bases short, with 8 bases between. This CDR3 is 12 amino acids long. CDR3 bases: TGTGCCAGCAGTACGGAGCACTACGAGCAGTACTTC. Translation gives CASSTEHYEQYF.

The chain joins TRBV9 to TRBJ1-3, with D maybe TRBD1 (5 bases). With 4 bases removed from V and 4 bases from J, the gap between germline ends came to 12 bases. The CDR3 loop spans 14 amino acids. Per the germline V gene, CDR1 is SGDLS and CDR2 is YYNGEE. CDR3 sequence: CASSSQGTGNTIYF. The CDR3 nucleotides are TGTGCCAGCAGCTCTCAGGGAACCGGAAACACCATATATTTT. Looking up the rest from reference TRBV9 and TRBJ1-3 gives the full variable domain: DSGVTQTPKHLITATGQRVTLRCSPRSGDLSVYWYQQSLDQGLQFLIQYYNGEERAKGNILERFSAQQFPDLHSELNLSSLELGDSALYFCASSSQGTGNTIYFGEGSWLTVV.

The chain links TRBV2 to TRBJ1-2; a possible D gene is TRBD1 (6 bases). Germline V gene sequence: CDR1 SNHLY, CDR2 FYNNEI. The germline V and J ends were trimmed by 6 bases and 8 bases, with 16 bases remaining between them. This CDR3 is built from 13 residues. CDR3 amino acids: CASSEQGMGGYTF. CDR3 coding DNA: TGTGCCAGCAGCGAACAGGGAATGGGCGGCTACACCTTC. Complete variable domain (other parts from reference TRBV2 and TRBJ1-2): EPEVTQTPSHQVTQMGQEVILRCVPISNHLYFYWYRQILGQKVEFLVSFYNNEISEKSEIFDDQFSVERPDGSNFTLKIRSTKLEDSAMYFCASSEQGMGGYTFGSGTRLTVV.